This T cell receptor (beta chain) was sequenced for a study of cytomegalovirus exposure and HLA in healthy donors. Study in general: Unique TCR beta sequences numbering fewer than 130 million came from roughly 180 million T cells in an earlier analysis.

General study results and limits: The records held CMV serostatus as the only immune exposure information. Some segments of the V type, notably TRBV6-2 and TRBV6-3, were excluded as indistinguishable. A later analysis showed HLA-associated TCR beta chains outstripping equally common others in clonal expansion.

From germline, CDR1 is KGHSH and CDR2 LQKENI. V gave up 0 bases and J gave up 6 bases; unmatched junction bases: 4. The CDR3 is 16 amino acids. PCR used 60 Vbeta primers and 13 Jbeta primers. Produced via immunoSEQ multiplex PCR; TCRdb's table is partial and in-frame only. The table includes 200,000 to 250,000 clones, approximately 70% detected once. Notes on this clone: Antigen specificity is unknown.

Sample: PBMCs. This TCR came from a woman younger than 45 in good health and CMV-seronegative. The chain has TRBV18 and TRBJ2-1, with 11 bases identical to TRBD2. CDR3 region: CASSPPLAGVTNEQFF. Written as DNA, the CDR3 is TGTGCCAGCTCACCACCACTAGCGGGAGTCACCAATGAGCAGTTCTTC.